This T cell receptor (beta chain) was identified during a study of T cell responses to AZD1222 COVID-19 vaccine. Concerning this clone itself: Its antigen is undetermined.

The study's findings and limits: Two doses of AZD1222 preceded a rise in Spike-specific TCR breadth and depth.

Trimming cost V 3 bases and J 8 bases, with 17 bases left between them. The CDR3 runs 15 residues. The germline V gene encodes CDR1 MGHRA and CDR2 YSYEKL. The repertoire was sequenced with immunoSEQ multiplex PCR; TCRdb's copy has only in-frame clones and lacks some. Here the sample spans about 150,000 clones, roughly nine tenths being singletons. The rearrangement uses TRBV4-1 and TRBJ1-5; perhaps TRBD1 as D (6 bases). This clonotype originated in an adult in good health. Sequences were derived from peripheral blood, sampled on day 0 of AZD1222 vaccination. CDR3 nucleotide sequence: TGCGCCAGCAGCCACCCTGGGGGCAGGGTGAAGCCCCAGCATTTT. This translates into CASSHPGGRVKPQHF.